This section outlines one T cell receptor (beta chain) sequence together with its context. No antigen is known for it. Base-call qualities are not available, and no considerably larger clone is one nucleotide away. TCRbeta CDR3 regions were amplified from genomic DNA by means of the immunoSEQ Assay, a bias-controlled multiplex PCR. In the source study's methods: Within the assay, amplification of reference gene primers was used to estimate how many nucleated cells each sample contained. Sequence reads were collapsed and filtered to measure the absolute abundance of every unique TCRbeta CDR3 rearrangement. For each sample, productive Simpson clonality was calculated by taking the square root of Simpson's diversity index across productive rearrangements. The table was pulled from immuneACCESS by TCRdb, which kept in-frame rearrangements only. Such tables lose some clones; where checked, under half of the loss comes from unresolved V genes, and the rest has no known cause. V, J and clone size derive from that table, while D and trimming were established from the DNA sequence. The sample records roughly 280,000 clones, about 88% of which are singletons. About 3% of the sample belongs to the ten largest clones.

This entry belongs to a study of blood T cell repertoires in COVID-19 (dated by TCRdb to between 2020 and 2021). For the wider study: Samples from collaborators originated in the United States, Italy and Spain and spanned both the acute and convalescent phases of COVID-19. The prospective study material was composed of cDNA or gDNA derived from T cells, B-cell-depleted T cells, or PBMCs. The dataset comprised deeply sampled blood TCRbeta repertoires from subjects exposed to, actively infected with, or recovered from COVID-19. The repertoires were released in a freely available public database intended as a resource for research on the immune response to SARS-CoV-2. The samples were drawn from two sources: the first 160 participants of the ongoing ImmuneRACE study, and 950 to 1,500 subjects contributed by 6 global collaborators. A de-identified subject ID, COVID-19 status, age in years and sex were almost always included in the sample metadata. Where available, HLA class I and class II types were taken from metadata supplied by the sample provider and were not determined by assay-based typing.

Broader findings and caveats from the paper: Clinical and demographic metadata were provided uncurated, with the amount varying by source and participant.

The CDR3 runs 15 residues from the cysteine to the phenylalanine. Only the CDR3 portion is preserved as DNA: 45 bases, with reading frame beginning at the first base. CDR1 and CDR2, looked up from the germline V gene, are MDHEN and SYDVKM. V is trimmed back by 4 bases and J by 3 bases, and the junction contains 5 bases that no gene match accounts for. Participants in the prospective study were aged roughly 18 to 90 years, lived in approximately 26 United States geographic areas, and enrolled through a virtual design. Cohort assignment in the prospective study relied on participant-reported clinical history from a screening survey and a study questionnaire. Recovered participants in ImmuneRACE Cohort 3 were defined by two consecutive negative NP/OP PCR tests, clearance by a healthcare professional, or resolution of symptoms. Mobile phlebotomists in the prospective study collected whole blood, serum and a nasopharyngeal or oropharyngeal swab from every participant. Participants in the prospective study had the option to provide additional blood draws and questionnaires over an approximately 2-month period. Prospective study blood samples were shipped either frozen or at room temperature before DNA extraction.

The sequence was collected from a woman aged 50 to 65 who had recovered from COVID-19. Sequencing was performed on PBMCs or T cells enriched from blood (not recorded which). The chain links TRBV28 with TRBJ1-5; TRBD1 agrees with 8 junctional bases. The DNA is TGTGCCAGCAGTTCCGGGACAGGAGTCAATCAGCCCCAGCATTTT. This translates into CASSSGTGVNQPQHF.